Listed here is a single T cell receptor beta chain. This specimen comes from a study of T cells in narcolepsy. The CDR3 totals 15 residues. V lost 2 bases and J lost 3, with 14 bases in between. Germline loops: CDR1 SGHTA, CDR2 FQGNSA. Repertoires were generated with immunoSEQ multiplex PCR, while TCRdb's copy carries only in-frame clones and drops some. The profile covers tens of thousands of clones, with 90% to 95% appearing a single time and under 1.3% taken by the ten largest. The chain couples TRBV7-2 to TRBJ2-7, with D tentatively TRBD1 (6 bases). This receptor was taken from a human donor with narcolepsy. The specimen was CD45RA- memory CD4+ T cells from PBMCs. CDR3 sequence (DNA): TGTGCCAGCAGCTTAATTTCGGACAGCTTCTACGAGCAGTACTTC. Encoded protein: CASSLISDSFYEQYF.